The 22 T cell receptor beta chains below come from one sample, sequenced in a study of PD-1 blockade in classical Hodgkin lymphoma. Each patient's relapse followed autologous stem cell transplantation, and brentuximab vedotin exposure varied. Measured with immunoSEQ multiplex PCR; TCRdb has only the in-frame clones, and not every one. Among 75,000 to 100,000 clones listed, approximately 80% were seen once. Sequenced material: peripheral blood mononuclear cells (PBMCs), taken at baseline. Receptors originate from a human donor with classical Hodgkin lymphoma.

This sequence joins TRBV11-2 and TRBJ2-3; TRBD2 might be the D (6 bases). The CDR3 sequence is 15 residues long. CDR1 and CDR2 (germline): SGHAT, FQNNGV. The V end was cut by 5 bases, the J end by 0 bases, with 12 bases between. The CDR3 sequence: CASSILGGSTDTQYF. The CDR3 region has the DNA TGTGCCAGCAGCATCCTGGGGGGTAGCACAGATACGCAGTATTTT.

The chain links TRBV6-1 to TRBJ2-1; D is uncertain. Germline assignment: CDR1 MNHNS and CDR2 SASEGT. The V gene lost 5 bases and the J gene lost 4 bases, with 6 bases spanning the gap. This CDR3 has 12 amino acids. This CDR3 reads CASSQQYNEQFF. The CDR3 nucleotides read TGTGCCAGCAGTCAACAGTACAATGAGCAGTTCTTC.

The V and J genes are TRBV2 and TRBJ2-7, with 10 bases fitting TRBD2. Germline V lookup: CDR1 SNHLY, CDR2 FYNNEI. The CDR3 has 14 amino acids. V trimming: 7 bases; J trimming: 7 bases; junction bases outside the gene matches: 10. CDR3 sequence (DNA): TGTGCCAGCACGCAGGGACTAGCGATTGGGGAGCAGTACTTC. It is translated as CASTQGLAIGEQYF.

The chain uses TRBV29-1 and TRBJ2-7, with D maybe TRBD1 (5 bases). The CDR3 has 11 amino acids. Germline V gene lookup returns CDR1 SQVTM and CDR2 ANQGSEA. V shed 5 bases and J shed 3 bases, with 8 bases lying between them. CDR3 coding DNA: TGCAGCGTTCACACAGGCTACGAGCAGTACTTC. This translates into CSVHTGYEQYF.

V gene TRBV28 combines with J gene TRBJ1-1, with 9 bases aligning to TRBD1. V lost 6 bases and J lost 4; bases outside the gene matches: 6. Looked up from germline, CDR1 is MDHEN and CDR2 is SYDVKM. The CDR3 length is 14 residues. CDR3 nucleotides: TGTGCCAGCAGACCCGGGACAGGGACCACTGAAGCTTTCTTT. As protein: CASRPGTGTTEAFF. Supplemented by reference TRBV28 and TRBJ1-1, the full variable domain reads DVKVTQSSRYLVKRTGEKVFLECVQDMDHENMFWYRQDPGLGLRLIYFSYDVKMKEKGDIPEGYSVSREKKERFSLILESASTNQTSMYLCASRPGTGTTEAFFGQGTRLTVV.

This clone has just one count. This chain connects TRBV19 to TRBJ2-7; no definite D call. The V end lost 6 bases, the J end lost 0 bases, and 9 bases lay between the germline ends. This CDR3 region has 13 residues. The germline V gene encodes CDR1 LNHDA and CDR2 SQIVND (reference sequence). The CDR3 sequence: CASSYQDSYEQYF. CDR3 DNA: TGTGCCAGTAGCTACCAAGACTCCTACGAGCAGTACTTC.

This clone has only a few counts. The chain is built from TRBV19 and TRBJ2-2; 13 nucleotides line up with TRBD2. There are 16 residues in the CDR3. Germline trimming cut 5 bases from V and 7 bases from J; bases unmatched to any gene: 7. Germline V gene lookup returns CDR1 LNHDA and CDR2 SQIVND (reference sequence). CDR3 protein: CASSFRTSGSGGELFF. The CDR3 region has the DNA TGTGCCAGTAGTTTTCGGACTAGCGGGAGTGGCGGGGAGCTGTTTTTT.

The genes are TRBV11-2 and TRBJ2-1; a possible D gene is TRBD2 (5 bases). This CDR3 region has 16 residues. CDR1 and CDR2 (germline): SGHAT, FQNNGV. Trimming removed 5 bases at V and 0 bases at J, with 14 bases between. Written as DNA, the CDR3 is TGTGCCAGCAGCCTTCAATCTGGGAGCTCCTACAATGAGCAGTTCTTC. This sequence encodes CASSLQSGSSYNEQFF.

The chain joins TRBV28 to TRBJ2-5, with D tentatively TRBD1 (6 bases). Germline lookup yields CDR1 MDHEN and CDR2 SYDVKM. The length of the CDR3 is 13 residues. Trimming took off 6 bases at V and 5 bases at J, with 13 bases between the two ends. This CDR3 reads CASRTQGVETQYF. CDR3 DNA sequence: TGTGCCAGCAGAACACAGGGCGTCGAGACCCAGTACTTC.

This clone was counted only a few times. In DNA, the CDR3 is TGTGCCAGCAGCGTAAGGTCAGGGAATCAGCCCCAGCATTTT. Its protein product is CASSVRSGNQPQHF. This chain joins TRBV9 and TRBJ1-5, with D possibly TRBD1 on 5 matching bases. V was pared by 1 base and J by 4 bases, with 9 bases between. The CDR3 contains 14 residues. The germline V gene encodes CDR1 SGDLS and CDR2 YYNGEE. Based on the CDR3 plus reference TRBV9 and TRBJ1-5, the full variable domain is DSGVTQTPKHLITATGQRVTLRCSPRSGDLSVYWYQQSLDQGLQFLIQYYNGEERAKGNILERFSAQQFPDLHSELNLSSLELGDSALYFCASSVRSGNQPQHFGDGTRLSIL.

This chain connects TRBV5-1 to TRBJ2-3; possible D gene TRBD1, 5 bases. CDR1 and CDR2 from the germline V gene are SGHRS and YFSETQ. Trimming removed 4 bases at V and 2 bases at J, with 11 bases between. CDR3 length: 14 amino acids. The CDR3: CASSARQFTDTQYF. CDR3 DNA: TGCGCCAGCAGCGCCAGACAGTTCACAGATACGCAGTATTTT. Full variable domain (remainder filled in from reference TRBV5-1 and TRBJ2-3): KAGVTQTPRYLIKTRGQQVTLSCSPISGHRSVSWYQQTPGQGLQFLFEYFSETQRNKGNFPGRFSGRQFSNSRSEMNVSTLELGDSALYLCASSARQFTDTQYFGPGTRLTVL.

The CDR3 spells CASSVAYQETQYF. CDR3 nucleotides: TGTGCCAGCAGCGTGGCGTATCAAGAGACCCAGTACTTC. The chain has TRBV7-2 and TRBJ2-5, with D unresolved. The V end was cut by 5 bases, the J end by 2 bases, with 9 bases between. Germline V gives CDR1 SGHTA, CDR2 FQGNSA. The CDR3 loop spans 13 amino acids.

This sequence joins TRBV7-8 and TRBJ2-3; 14 bases map to TRBD2. CDR1 SGHVS and CDR2 FQNEAQ come from the germline V gene. After removal of 5 bases from V and 8 bases from J, the junction contained 18 bases not matched to a gene. The CDR3 is made up of 19 amino acids. The CDR3 region has the DNA TGTGCCAGCAGCACCCGGACTAGCGGGAGGACCCCGAGGGGCTTTACGCAGTATTTT. Its protein is CASSTRTSGRTPRGFTQYF.

This chain connects TRBV18 to TRBJ2-2, with TRBD1 matching over 7 bases. V shed 5 bases and J 3 bases; nucleotides not matched to a gene: 3. There are 14 residues in the CDR3. CDR1 and CDR2 from the germline V gene are KGHSH and LQKENI. The CDR3 spells CASSLQGYTGELFF. CDR3 nucleotide sequence: TGTGCCAGCTCATTACAGGGGTACACCGGGGAGCTGTTTTTT.

The genes are TRBV6-6 and TRBJ2-1; D assignment may be TRBD1 or TRBD2 (5 bases each). The V end was cut by 5 bases, the J end by 4 bases, with 12 bases between. The CDR3 consists of 14 residues. Germline CDR1 MNHNY, CDR2 SVGAGI (reference sequence). This CDR3 reads CASSARDGYNEQFF. Here the CDR3 DNA reads TGTGCCAGCAGTGCCCGGGACGGTTACAATGAGCAGTTCTTC.

This chain joins TRBV7-2 and TRBJ2-1; 7 bases fit TRBD2. CDR3 length: 17 residues. Germline V lookup: CDR1 SGHTA, CDR2 FQGNSA. The V and J ends lost 5 bases and 6 bases, in that order; junction bases with no gene match: 16. The CDR3 is CASSVSPQVLAANEQFF. The CDR3, as DNA: TGTGCCAGCAGCGTAAGCCCCCAGGTTCTAGCGGCCAATGAGCAGTTCTTC.

V usage is TRBV6-5 and J usage is TRBJ2-3; D remains unclear. CDR3 length: 13 residues. Trimming left V 0 bases short and J 4 bases short, with 5 bases between. In germline, CDR1 is MNHEY, CDR2 SVGAGI. In nucleotides, the CDR3 is TGTGCCAGCAGTTACTCGATCGCAGATACGCAGTATTTT. Translating it yields CASSYSIADTQYF.

This rearrangement joins TRBV15 to TRBJ2-5; tentatively, D is TRBD1 (5 bases). The CDR3 is 14 residues long. With 1 base removed from V and 5 bases from J, the gap between germline ends came to 11 bases. CDR1 is LNHNV, CDR2 YYDKDF, per germline (reference sequence). CDR3 in amino acids: CATSRAAGLETQYF. CDR3 in DNA: TGTGCCACCAGCAGAGCGGCAGGGCTCGAGACCCAGTACTTC.

This clone appeared once. V gene TRBV5-5 combines with J gene TRBJ2-7; 12 bases are shared with TRBD2. Germline lookup yields CDR1 SGHKS and CDR2 YYEKEE (reference sequence). The V gene end was trimmed by 4 bases and the J gene end by 5 bases; junction bases not matched to a gene: 7. This CDR3 is built from 15 residues. CDR3 in DNA: TGTGCCAGCAGCCGACTAGCGGGAGTCCCCCACGAGCAGTACTTC. Encoded protein: CASSRLAGVPHEQYF.

The V gene is TRBV5-1, the J gene TRBJ2-6; D might be TRBD1 (5 bases). The V end was cut by 7 bases, the J end by 2 bases, with 10 bases between. The germline CDR1 and CDR2 sequences are SGHRS and YFSETQ. The CDR3 is 14 residues long. The CDR3 region has the DNA TGCGCCAGCGGAAGGGGAACTGGGGCCAACGTCCTGACTTTC. Its translation: CASGRGTGANVLTF.

The V and J genes are TRBV27 and TRBJ2-5, with TRBD2 identical over 8 bases. Trimming at V came to 6 bases and at J to 1 base, leaving 4 bases not matched to a gene. The CDR3 length is 14 residues. Germline V gives CDR1 MNHEY, CDR2 SMNVEV (reference sequence). CDR3 amino acids: CASSLAGSQETQYF. CDR3 sequence (DNA): TGTGCCAGCAGCTTAGCGGGAAGCCAAGAGACCCAGTACTTC.

This chain connects TRBV7-9 to TRBJ1-1; TRBD1 matches at 7 bases. Germline CDR1 is SEHNR and CDR2 is FQNEAQ (reference sequence). The CDR3 spans 13 residues. V lost 5 bases to trimming and J lost 2 bases; unmatched junction nucleotides: 2. The CDR3, as DNA: TGTGCCAGCAGCGGACAGGCAAACACTGAAGCTTTCTTT. Protein product: CASSGQANTEAFF.